This passage covers 11 T cell receptor beta chains from one sample sequenced in a study of T cell responses to AZD1222 COVID-19 vaccine. Sequencing was performed with immunoSEQ multiplex PCR; in TCRdb, only in-frame clones are kept and a portion is missing. The sample consists of approximately 150,000 clones, roughly 92% of them appearing once. This specimen consisted of peripheral blood, obtained on day 0 of AZD1222 vaccination. These receptors were collected from an adult in good health.

V and J are TRBV16 and TRBJ1-4; D is unclear. The CDR3 spans 14 residues. Trimming took 4 bases from V and 4 from J, leaving 10 bases between them. Germline values: CDR1 KGHSY, CDR2 FQNENV. The CDR3 reads CASSPALVNEKLFF. CDR3 bases: TGTGCCAGCAGCCCTGCGCTCGTTAATGAAAAACTGTTTTTT.

The chain links TRBV11-2 to TRBJ2-1; 14 nucleotides match TRBD2. The CDR3 is 17 residues long. The V gene end was trimmed by 5 bases and the J gene end by 2 bases; junction bases not matched to a gene: 5. CDR1 SGHAT and CDR2 FQNNGV come from the germline V gene. CDR3 sequence (DNA): TGTGCCAGCAGCACGACTAGCGGGGGGGTGGCCTACAATGAGCAGTTCTTC. Encoded protein: CASSTTSGGVAYNEQFF.

This clone appeared once. The rearrangement uses TRBV6-5 and TRBJ1-4; 9 bases match TRBD1. The CDR3 sequence is 14 residues long. Per germline, CDR1 MNHEY and CDR2 SVGAGI. J lost 14 bases, V lost 6 bases, and 13 bases had no gene match. The CDR3 region is CASRPRDRVIHLFF. The DNA for the CDR3 is TGTGCCAGCAGACCGCGGGACAGGGTAATACATCTGTTTTTT.

The chain couples TRBV3-1 (or the pseudogene TRBV3-2) to TRBJ1-5; D ambiguous. Trimming took 3 bases from V and 2 from J, leaving 5 bases between them. Germline V gene sequence: CDR1 LGHDT, CDR2 YNNKEL (reference sequence). This CDR3 contains 13 residues. CDR3 sequence (DNA): TGTGCCAGCAGCCAGATGGGCAATCAGCCCCAGCATTTT. Protein sequence: CASSQMGNQPQHF.

The J gene is TRBJ1-2, the V gene TRBV6-5, with a possible D match to TRBD1 (6 bases). CDR3 length: 15 amino acids. Germline V gives CDR1 MNHEY, CDR2 SVGAGI. The V and J ends lost 5 bases and 2 bases respectively, with 15 bases between them. The CDR3 reads CASSPGTTVNYGYTF. The CDR3 nucleotides are TGTGCCAGCAGTCCCGGGACAACCGTCAACTATGGCTACACCTTC.

The chain has TRBV7-8 and TRBJ1-5; D call uncertain. The germline V gene encodes CDR1 SGHVS and CDR2 FQNEAQ. Deletions cut 2 bases from V and 1 base from J, with 3 bases between. The CDR3 is 13 amino acids. The CDR3 sequence: CASSLRSNQPQHF. DNA for the CDR3: TGTGCCAGCAGCTTACGGAGCAATCAGCCCCAGCATTTT.

The chain has TRBV29-1 and TRBJ2-4; D not certain. Germline CDR1 SQVTM, CDR2 ANQGSEA. CDR3 length equals 11 residues. V dropped 0 bases and J dropped 6 bases, with 3 bases sitting between them. CDR3 region: CSVEEGNIQYF. The CDR3 nucleotides are TGCAGCGTTGAAGAGGGAAACATTCAGTACTTC.

The J gene is TRBJ2-2, the V gene TRBV10-3; tentatively, D is TRBD1 or TRBD2 (5 bases each). CDR1 is ENHRY and CDR2 is SYGVKD in the germline V gene. CDR3 length: 14 residues. Between the trimmed V and J ends, which lost 4 bases and 4 bases, there was a span of 10 bases. The CDR3 nucleotides read TGTGCCATCAGTGGGGGCCGGGGCACCGGGGAGCTGTTTTTT. Residues: CAISGGRGTGELFF.

The chain carries TRBV10-3 and TRBJ1-1; 9 bases agree with TRBD1. Germline V CDR1 and CDR2: ENHRY, SYGVKD. With V trimmed by 4 bases and J by 3 bases, 6 bases remained unmatched. The CDR3 spans 15 residues. In nucleotides, the CDR3 is TGTGCCATCAGTGGACGACAGGGGGGGGACACTGAAGCTTTCTTT. Encoded protein: CAISGRQGGDTEAFF.

The V gene is TRBV5-5, the J gene TRBJ2-5, with 11 bases matching TRBD2. The V segment lost 4 bases and the J segment 2 bases; nucleotides outside the gene matches: 7. The germline V gene encodes CDR1 SGHKS and CDR2 YYEKEE (reference sequence). The CDR3 loop spans 16 amino acids. CDR3 region: CASSLGLAGPQETQYF. The CDR3 DNA sequence: TGTGCCAGCAGCCTAGGACTAGCGGGCCCGCAAGAGACCCAGTACTTC.

The sample holds one count of this clone. This chain links TRBV9 with TRBJ2-3; either TRBD1 or TRBD2 may supply D (5 bases each). Germline CDR1 reads SGDLS; CDR2 reads YYNGEE. The V end was cut by 0 bases, the J end by 5 bases, with 13 bases between. The CDR3 is 15 amino acids. In nucleotides, the CDR3 is TGTGCCAGCAGCGTAGTCGGGGCTGGCGGAGATACGCAGTATTTT. Protein product: CASSVVGAGGDTQYF.